This TCR beta chain was obtained from a study of metastatic and nonmetastatic thyroid tumors. As regards this clone: A read error may account for a junction end that differs from germline. The sample contains more than one DNA sequence encoding this CDR3.

The germline V gene has CDR1 SEHNR and CDR2 FQNEAQ (reference sequence). The CDR3 length is 16 residues. Original processing methods: Variation in CDR3 across clinicopathological groups served as the basis for constructing a distant-metastasis classifier in papillary thyroid cancer. TCRdb re-called clones via MiXCR from the PCR reads. The V and J calls reflect TCRdb's pipeline rather than the authors' work. The repertoire holds under 100,000 clones, with 7.5% to 9% as singletons. No patient had received any treatment before thyroid surgery. The TCR originated in a female donor with papillary thyroid cancer or a benign thyroid nodule (not recorded which). Some clones in this sample may be carry-over from other donors' samples. The genes are TRBV7-9 and TRBJ2-5; 9 bases are shared with TRBD1. Sequencing used blood. CDR3 sequence (DNA): TGCGCCGGCAGCTTAGTAGGGGACAGGGCTCAAGAGACCCAGTACTTC. Its protein is CAGSLVGDRAQETQYF.